This passage covers 5 T cell receptor beta chains from one sample sequenced in a study of shared clonotypes between healthy human individuals. Repertoires were generated with immunoSEQ multiplex PCR, while TCRdb's copy carries only in-frame clones and drops some. The sample yields about a million clones, 60% to 85% seen once. The sequenced sample consisted of memory CD4+ T cells from PBMCs. Subset noted: CD45RA-negative fraction. The receptors were sampled from a man younger than 35 in good health. Some clones in this sample may be carry-over from other donors' samples.

A word on this clone: Additional DNA sequences in this sample encode the identical CDR3. This sequence joins TRBV11-2 and TRBJ2-1; D call uncertain. CDR3 size: 12 residues. Germline V gene sequence: CDR1 SGHAT, CDR2 FQNNGV. V was pared by 4 bases and J by 4 bases, with 5 bases between. The CDR3 nucleotides are TGTGCCAGCAGCTCGAGGTACAATGAGCAGTTCTTC. Translating it yields CASSSRYNEQFF.

Only one count was recorded for this clone. This chain connects TRBV6-5 to TRBJ2-3, with 8 bases lining up with TRBD2. V was clipped by 4 bases and J by 6 bases; unmatched bases: 3. CDR3 length: 13 amino acids. The germline CDR1 and CDR2 sequences are MNHEY and SVGAGI. CDR3 sequence: CASSSREGDTQYF. CDR3 in DNA: TGTGCCAGCAGTTCCCGGGAGGGGGATACGCAGTATTTT.

The chain joins TRBV19 to TRBJ2-1, with 12 bases identical to TRBD2. There are 14 residues in the CDR3. The V gene's germline CDR1 is LNHDA and CDR2 SQIVND (reference sequence). V was clipped by 9 bases and J by 4 bases; unmatched bases: 4. The CDR3 DNA follows: TGTGCCAGCAACGGACTAGCGGGATACAATGAGCAGTTCTTC. This encodes CASNGLAGYNEQFF.

This chain joins TRBV14 and TRBJ1-1, with D possibly being TRBD1 (6 bases). Per the germline V gene, CDR1 is SGHDN and CDR2 is FVKESK. The CDR3 totals 14 residues. V lost 1 base to trimming and J lost 6 bases, with 12 bases between them. The CDR3 DNA reads as TGTGCCAGCAGCCAAGCCGGGGGCTCTGCTGAAGCTTTCTTT. Residues: CASSQAGGSAEAFF.

The chain is built from TRBV30 and TRBJ1-6; no firm D call. Trimming removed 2 bases from V and 10 bases from J, with 12 bases in between. The CDR3 is made up of 13 amino acids. Germline V lookup: CDR1 GTSNPN, CDR2 SVGIG (reference sequence). The CDR3 is CAWSSQRRSPLHF. Written as DNA, the CDR3 is TGTGCCTGGAGTTCCCAGAGGAGATCACCCCTCCACTTT.